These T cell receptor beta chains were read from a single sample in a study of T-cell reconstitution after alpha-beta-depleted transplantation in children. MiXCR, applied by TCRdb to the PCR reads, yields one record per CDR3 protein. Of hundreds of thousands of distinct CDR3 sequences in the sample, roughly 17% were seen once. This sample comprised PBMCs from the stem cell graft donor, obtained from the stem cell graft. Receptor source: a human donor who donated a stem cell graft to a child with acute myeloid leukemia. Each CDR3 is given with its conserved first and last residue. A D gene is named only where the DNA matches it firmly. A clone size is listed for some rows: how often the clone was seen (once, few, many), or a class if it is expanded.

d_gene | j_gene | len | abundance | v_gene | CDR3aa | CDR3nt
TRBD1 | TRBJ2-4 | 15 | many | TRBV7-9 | CASSSGQGGKNIQYF | TGTGCCAGCAGCTCGGGACAGGGGGGCAAAAACATTCAGTACTTC
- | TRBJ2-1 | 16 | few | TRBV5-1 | CASSLGNGRTYNEQFF | TGCGCCAGCAGCTTGGGTAACGGGCGCACCTACAATGAGCAGTTCTTC
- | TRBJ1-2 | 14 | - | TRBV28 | CASRRTRANYGYTF | TGTGCCAGCAGACGGACGCGGGCAAACTATGGCTACACCTTC
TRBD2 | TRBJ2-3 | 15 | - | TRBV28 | CASSRPTSGAYTQYF | TGTGCCAGCAGTCGCCCGACTAGCGGGGCATATACGCAGTATTTT
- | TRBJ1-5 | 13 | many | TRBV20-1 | CSASWGGRQPQHF | TGCAGTGCTAGTTGGGGGGGTAGGCAGCCCCAGCATTTT
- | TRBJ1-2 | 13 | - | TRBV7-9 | CASSLDTDDGYTF | TGTGCCAGCAGCTTAGACACAGACGATGGCTACACCTTC
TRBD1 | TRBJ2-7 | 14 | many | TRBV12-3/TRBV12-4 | CASALWDSSYEQYF | TGTGCCAGCGCACTCTGGGACAGCTCCTACGAGCAGTACTTC
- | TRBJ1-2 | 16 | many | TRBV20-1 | CSSTGDSPYDLYGYTF | TGCAGTTCGACCGGCGACTCACCCTATGATCTCTATGGCTACACCTTC
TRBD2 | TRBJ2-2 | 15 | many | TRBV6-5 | CASSPSGGASGELFF | TGTGCCAGCAGTCCTAGCGGGGGGGCGTCCGGGGAGCTGTTTTTT
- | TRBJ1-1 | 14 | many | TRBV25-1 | CATKRAGLNTEAFF | TGTGCCACCAAAAGGGCAGGTTTGAACACTGAAGCTTTCTTT
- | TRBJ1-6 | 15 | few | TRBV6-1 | CASSLWGGATSPLHF | TGTGCCAGCAGCCTTTGGGGGGGAGCGACGTCACCCCTCCACTTT
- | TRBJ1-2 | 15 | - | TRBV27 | CASSLLGAQGYGYTF | TGTGCCAGCAGTTTATTAGGGGCCCAGGGCTATGGCTACACCTTC
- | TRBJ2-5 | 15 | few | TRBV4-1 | CASSQEDWYQETQYF | TGCGCCAGCAGCCAAGAGGACTGGTACCAAGAGACCCAGTACTTC
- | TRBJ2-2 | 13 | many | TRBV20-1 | CSARSTHTGELFF | TGCAGTGCTAGGTCGACTCACACCGGGGAGCTGTTTTTT
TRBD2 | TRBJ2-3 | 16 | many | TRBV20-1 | CSARDPGLAAAEAQYF | TGCAGTGCTAGAGATCCGGGACTAGCGGCGGCAGAGGCGCAGTATTTT
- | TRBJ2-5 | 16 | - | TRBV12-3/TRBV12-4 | CASRFRRGGSTETQYF | TGTGCCAGCAGGTTTAGACGGGGCGGTTCCACAGAGACCCAGTACTTC
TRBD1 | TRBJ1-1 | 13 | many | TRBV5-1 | CASRPGQRTEAFF | TGCGCCAGCAGACCGGGACAGCGGACTGAAGCTTTCTTT
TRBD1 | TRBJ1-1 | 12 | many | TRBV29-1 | CSATGGDTEAFF | TGCAGCGCGACAGGGGGGGACACTGAAGCTTTCTTT
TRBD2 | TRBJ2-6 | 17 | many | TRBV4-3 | CASSRRTSVSGANVLTF | TGCGCCAGCAGCCGACGGACTAGCGTTTCTGGGGCCAACGTCCTGACTTTC
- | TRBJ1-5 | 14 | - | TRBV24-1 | CATSVWPSNQPQHF | TGTGCCACCAGTGTTTGGCCCAGCAATCAGCCCCAGCATTTT
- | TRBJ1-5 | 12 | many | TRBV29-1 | CSVQDGVQPQHF | TGCAGCGTTCAGGATGGTGTTCAGCCCCAGCATTTT
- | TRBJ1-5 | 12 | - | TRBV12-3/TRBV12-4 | CASTTRGQPQHF | TGTGCCAGCACCACGCGCGGGCAGCCCCAGCATTTT
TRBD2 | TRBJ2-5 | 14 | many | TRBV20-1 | CSARDAGDQETQYF | TGCAGTGCTAGAGATGCGGGGGACCAAGAGACCCAGTACTTC
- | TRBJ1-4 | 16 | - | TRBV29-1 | CSVEEAGVDIREKLFF | TGCAGCGTTGAAGAAGCCGGGGTGGACATCAGAGAAAAACTGTTTTTT
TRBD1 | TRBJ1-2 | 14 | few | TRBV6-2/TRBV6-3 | CASSASTGLSGYTF | TGTGCCAGCAGTGCGTCGACAGGGCTTTCTGGCTACACCTTC
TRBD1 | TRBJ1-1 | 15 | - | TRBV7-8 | CASSPRTGTNTEAFF | TGTGCCAGCAGCCCACGGACAGGGACGAACACTGAAGCTTTCTTT
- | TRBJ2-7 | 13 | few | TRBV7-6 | CASSLELSYEQYF | TGTGCCAGCAGCTTAGAACTTTCTTACGAGCAGTACTTC
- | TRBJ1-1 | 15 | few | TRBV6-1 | CATRGSNSRNTEAFF | TGTGCCACAAGAGGTTCTAACAGCCGGAACACTGAAGCTTTCTTT
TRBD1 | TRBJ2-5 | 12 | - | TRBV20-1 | CSAGTDQETQNF | TGCAGTGCTGGGACAGACCAAGAGACCCAGAACTTC
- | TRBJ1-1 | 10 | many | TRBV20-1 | CSASRFMAFF | TGCAGTGCTAGCCGATTCATGGCTTTCTTT
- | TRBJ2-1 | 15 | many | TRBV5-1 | CASSLSGDTYNEQFF | TGCGCCAGCAGCTTGAGTGGGGACACCTACAATGAGCAGTTCTTC
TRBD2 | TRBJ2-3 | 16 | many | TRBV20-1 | CSARDVAGEVSDTQYF | TGCAGTGCTAGAGATGTGGCGGGGGAAGTCTCGGATACGCAGTATTTT
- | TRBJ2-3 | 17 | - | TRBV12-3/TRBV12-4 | CASSFGSPVSSTDTQYF | TGTGCCAGCAGTTTCGGATCCCCTGTTTCATCCACAGATACGCAGTATTTT
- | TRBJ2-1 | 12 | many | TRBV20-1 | CSAGRVYNEQFF | TGCAGTGCTGGAAGGGTCTACAATGAGCAGTTCTTC
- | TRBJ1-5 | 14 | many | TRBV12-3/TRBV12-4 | CASSLGLTDQPQHF | TGTGCCAGCAGTTTGGGTTTGACAGATCAGCCCCAGCATTTT
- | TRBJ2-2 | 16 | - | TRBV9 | CASSVSKPQGSGELFF | TGTGCCAGCAGCGTATCCAAACCCCAGGGATCCGGGGAGCTGTTTTTT
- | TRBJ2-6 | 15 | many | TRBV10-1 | CASSEEGAGANVLTF | TGCGCCAGCAGTGAAGAAGGGGCCGGGGCCAACGTCCTGACTTTC
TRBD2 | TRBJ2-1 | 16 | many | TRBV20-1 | CSARWLAGSSYNEQFF | TGCAGTGCTAGGTGGCTAGCGGGGAGCTCCTACAATGAGCAGTTCTTC
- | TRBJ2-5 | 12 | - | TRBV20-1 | CSASNKPETQYF | TGCAGTGCTAGCAATAAGCCAGAGACCCAGTACTTC
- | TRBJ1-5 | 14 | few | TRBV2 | CASSDRGLNQPQHF | TGTGCCAGCAGTGATAGGGGCCTCAATCAGCCCCAGCATTTT
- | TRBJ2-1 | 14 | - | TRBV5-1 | CASSLIRIGNEQFF | TGCGCCAGCAGCTTGATACGTATTGGGAATGAGCAGTTCTTC
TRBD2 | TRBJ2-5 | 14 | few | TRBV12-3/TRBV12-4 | CASSSLAGAGTQYF | TGTGCCAGCAGTTCCCTAGCGGGGGCTGGGACCCAGTACTTC
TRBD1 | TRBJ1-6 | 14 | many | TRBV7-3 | CASSSGTENSPLHF | TGTGCCAGCAGCTCAGGGACAGAAAATTCACCCCTCCACTTT
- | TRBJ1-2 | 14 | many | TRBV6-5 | CASSYGQSNYGYTF | TGTGCCAGCAGTTACGGGCAGTCTAACTATGGCTACACCTTC
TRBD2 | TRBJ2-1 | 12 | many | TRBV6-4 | CASSDRGGEQFF | TGTGCCAGCAGTGACCGGGGGGGAGAGCAGTTCTTC
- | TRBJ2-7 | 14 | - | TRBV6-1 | CASPSRTAPYEQYF | TGTGCCAGCCCCTCCCGGACGGCGCCCTACGAGCAGTACTTC
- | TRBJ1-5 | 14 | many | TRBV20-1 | CSARQSSSNQPQHF | TGCAGTGCTAGACAGTCAAGTAGCAATCAGCCCCAGCATTTT
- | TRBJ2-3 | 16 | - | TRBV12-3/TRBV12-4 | CASSYIQGGSTDTQYF | TGTGCCAGCAGCTACATACAGGGGGGGAGCACAGATACGCAGTATTTT
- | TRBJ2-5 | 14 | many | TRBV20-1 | CSAREGGGRETQYF | TGCAGTGCTAGAGAGGGTGGGGGCCGAGAGACCCAGTACTTC
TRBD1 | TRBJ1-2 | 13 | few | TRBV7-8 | CASSAGTGGGYTF | TGTGCCAGCAGCGCCGGGACAGGCGGGGGCTACACCTTC
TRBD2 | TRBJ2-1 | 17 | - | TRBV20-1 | CSARRLAGPSSYNDQFF | TGCAGTGCTAGAAGGCTAGCGGGGCCGAGCTCCTACAATGACCAGTTCTTC
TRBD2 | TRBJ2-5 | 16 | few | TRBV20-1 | CSARDQRGGYQETQYF | TGCAGTGCTAGAGACCAGCGGGGGGGGTACCAAGAGACCCAGTACTTC
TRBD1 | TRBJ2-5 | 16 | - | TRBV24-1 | CATSDPTGGLQETQYF | TGTGCCACCAGTGACCCGACAGGGGGCCTACAAGAGACCCAGTACTTC